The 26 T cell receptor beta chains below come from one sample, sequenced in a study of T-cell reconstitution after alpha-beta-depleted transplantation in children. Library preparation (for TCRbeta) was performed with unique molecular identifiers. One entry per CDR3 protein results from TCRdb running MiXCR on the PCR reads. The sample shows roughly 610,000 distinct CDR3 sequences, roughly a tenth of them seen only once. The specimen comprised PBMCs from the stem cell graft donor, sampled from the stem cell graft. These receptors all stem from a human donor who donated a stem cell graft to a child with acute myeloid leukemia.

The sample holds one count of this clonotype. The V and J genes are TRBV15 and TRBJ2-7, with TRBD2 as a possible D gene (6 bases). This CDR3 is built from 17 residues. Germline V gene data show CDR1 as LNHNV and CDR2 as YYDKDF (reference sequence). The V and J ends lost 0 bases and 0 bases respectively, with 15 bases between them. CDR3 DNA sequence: TGTGCCACCAGCAGAGATCGAGGTGGTAGCGGCTCCTACGAGCAGTACTTC. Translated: CATSRDRGGSGSYEQYF. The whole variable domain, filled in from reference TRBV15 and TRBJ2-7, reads DAMVIQNPRYQVTQFGKPVTLSCSQTLNHNVMYWYQQKSSQAPKLLFHYYDKDFNNEADTPDNFQSRRPNTSFCFLDIRSPGLGDTAMYLCATSRDRGGSGSYEQYFGPGTRLTVT.

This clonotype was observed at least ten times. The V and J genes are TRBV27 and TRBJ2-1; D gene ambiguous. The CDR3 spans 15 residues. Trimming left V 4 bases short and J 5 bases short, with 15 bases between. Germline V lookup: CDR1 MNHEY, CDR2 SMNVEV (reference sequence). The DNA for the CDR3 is TGTGCCAGCAGTTCCCAGCGAGTATGGGACAATGAGCAGTTCTTC. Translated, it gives CASSSQRVWDNEQFF.

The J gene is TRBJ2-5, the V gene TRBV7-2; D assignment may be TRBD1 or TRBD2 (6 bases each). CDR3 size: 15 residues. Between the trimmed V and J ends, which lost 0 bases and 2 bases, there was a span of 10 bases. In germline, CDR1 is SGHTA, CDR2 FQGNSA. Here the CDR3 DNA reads TGTGCCAGCAGCTTAGCTACAGGGAGGCAAGAGACCCAGTACTTC. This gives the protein CASSLATGRQETQYF.

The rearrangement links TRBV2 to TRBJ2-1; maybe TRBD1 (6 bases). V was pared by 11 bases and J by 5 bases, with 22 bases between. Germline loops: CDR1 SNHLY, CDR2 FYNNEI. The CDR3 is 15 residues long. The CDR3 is CAFKTRDKGNNEQFF. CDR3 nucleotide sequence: TGTGCCTTCAAAACCCGGGACAAGGGAAACAATGAGCAGTTCTTC.

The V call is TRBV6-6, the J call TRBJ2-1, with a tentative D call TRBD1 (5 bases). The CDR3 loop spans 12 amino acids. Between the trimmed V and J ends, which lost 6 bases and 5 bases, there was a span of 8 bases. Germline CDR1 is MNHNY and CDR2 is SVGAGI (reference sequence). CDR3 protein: CASRGPDNEQFF. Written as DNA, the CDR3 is TGTGCCAGCAGGGGGCCGGACAATGAGCAGTTCTTC.

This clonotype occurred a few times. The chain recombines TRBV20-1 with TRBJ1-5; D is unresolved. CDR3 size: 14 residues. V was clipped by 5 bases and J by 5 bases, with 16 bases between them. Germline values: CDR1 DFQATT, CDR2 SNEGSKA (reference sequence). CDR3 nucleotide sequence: TGCAGTGCTGCCCAAAAGCCCAGGCATCAGCCCCAGCATTTT. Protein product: CSAAQKPRHQPQHF.

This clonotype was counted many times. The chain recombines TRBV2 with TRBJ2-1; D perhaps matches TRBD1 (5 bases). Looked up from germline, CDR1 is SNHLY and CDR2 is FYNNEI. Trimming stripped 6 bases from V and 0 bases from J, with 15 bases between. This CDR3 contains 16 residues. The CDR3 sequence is CASRALTASSYNEQFF. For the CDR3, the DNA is TGTGCCAGCAGGGCCTTGACAGCTAGCTCCTACAATGAGCAGTTCTTC.

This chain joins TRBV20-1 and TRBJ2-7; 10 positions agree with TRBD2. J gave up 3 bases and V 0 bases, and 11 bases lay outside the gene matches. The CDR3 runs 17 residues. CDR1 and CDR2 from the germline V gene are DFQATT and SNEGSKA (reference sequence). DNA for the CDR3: TGCAGTGCTAGAGATAGGTCGGCTAGCGGGAGTCTCTACGAGCAGTACTTC. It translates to CSARDRSASGSLYEQYF.

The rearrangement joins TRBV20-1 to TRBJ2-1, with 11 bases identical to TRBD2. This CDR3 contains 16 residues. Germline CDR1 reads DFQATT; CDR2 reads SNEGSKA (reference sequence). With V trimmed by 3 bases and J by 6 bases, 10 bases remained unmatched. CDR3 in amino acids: CSASPTSGNHRNEQFF. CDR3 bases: TGCAGTGCTAGCCCGACTAGCGGGAACCATCGCAATGAGCAGTTCTTC.

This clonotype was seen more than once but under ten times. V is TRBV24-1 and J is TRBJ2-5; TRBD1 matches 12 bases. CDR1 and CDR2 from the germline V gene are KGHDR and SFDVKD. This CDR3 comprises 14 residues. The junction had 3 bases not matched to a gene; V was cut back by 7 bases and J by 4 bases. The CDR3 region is CATRGTGGAETQYF. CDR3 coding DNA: TGTGCCACCAGAGGGACAGGGGGCGCAGAGACCCAGTACTTC.

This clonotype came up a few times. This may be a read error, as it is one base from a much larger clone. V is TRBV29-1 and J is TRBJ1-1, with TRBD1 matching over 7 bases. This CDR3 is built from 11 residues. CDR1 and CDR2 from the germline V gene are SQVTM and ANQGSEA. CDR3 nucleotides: TGCAGCGTGACAGGGCTCAGTGAAGCTTCCTTT. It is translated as CSVTGLSEASF. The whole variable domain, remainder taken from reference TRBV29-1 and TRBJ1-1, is SAVISQKPSRDICQRGTSLTIQCQVDSQVTMMFWYRQQPGQSLTLIATANQGSEATYESGFVIDKFPISRPNLTFSTLTVSNMSPEDSSIYLCSVTGLSEASFGQGTRLTVV.

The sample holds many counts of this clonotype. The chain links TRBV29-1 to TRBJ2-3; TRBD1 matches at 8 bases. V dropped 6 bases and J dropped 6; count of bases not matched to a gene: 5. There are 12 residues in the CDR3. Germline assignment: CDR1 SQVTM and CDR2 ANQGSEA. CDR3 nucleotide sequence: TGCAGCGTCAGCAGGACAGGGGATACGCAGTATTTT. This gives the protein CSVSRTGDTQYF.

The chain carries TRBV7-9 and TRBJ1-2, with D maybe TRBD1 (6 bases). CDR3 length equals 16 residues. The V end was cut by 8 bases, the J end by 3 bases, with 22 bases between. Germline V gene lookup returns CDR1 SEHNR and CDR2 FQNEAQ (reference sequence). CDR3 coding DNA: TGTGCCAGCCGCCCAGGGGCAATGTCCTTCGACTATGGCTACACCTTC. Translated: CASRPGAMSFDYGYTF.

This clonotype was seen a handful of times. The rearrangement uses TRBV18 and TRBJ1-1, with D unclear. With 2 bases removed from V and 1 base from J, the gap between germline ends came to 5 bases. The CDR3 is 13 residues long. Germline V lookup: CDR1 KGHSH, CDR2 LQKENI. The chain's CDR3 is CASSPVQNTEAFF. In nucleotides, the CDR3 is TGTGCCAGCTCACCAGTCCAGAACACTGAAGCTTTCTTT.

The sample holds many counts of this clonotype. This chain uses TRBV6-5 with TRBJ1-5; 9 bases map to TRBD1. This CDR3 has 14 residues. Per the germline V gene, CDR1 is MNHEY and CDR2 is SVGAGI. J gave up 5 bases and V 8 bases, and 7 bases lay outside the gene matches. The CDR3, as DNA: TGTGCCAGCGCCGTTACAGGGGGCTATCAGCCCCAGCATTTT. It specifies CASAVTGGYQPQHF.

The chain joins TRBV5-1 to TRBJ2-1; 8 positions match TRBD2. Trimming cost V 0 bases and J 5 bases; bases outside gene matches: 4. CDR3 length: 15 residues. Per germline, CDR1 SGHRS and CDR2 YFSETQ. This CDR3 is CASSLGLARDNEQFF. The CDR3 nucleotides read TGCGCCAGCAGCTTGGGACTAGCGAGAGACAATGAGCAGTTCTTC.

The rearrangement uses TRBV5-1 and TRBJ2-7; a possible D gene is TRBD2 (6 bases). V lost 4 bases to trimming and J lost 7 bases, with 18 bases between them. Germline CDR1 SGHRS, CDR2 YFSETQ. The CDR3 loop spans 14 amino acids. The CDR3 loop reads CASSDLDLAGEQYF. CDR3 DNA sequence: TGCGCCAGCAGCGACCTGGATTTGGCGGGAGAGCAGTACTTC.

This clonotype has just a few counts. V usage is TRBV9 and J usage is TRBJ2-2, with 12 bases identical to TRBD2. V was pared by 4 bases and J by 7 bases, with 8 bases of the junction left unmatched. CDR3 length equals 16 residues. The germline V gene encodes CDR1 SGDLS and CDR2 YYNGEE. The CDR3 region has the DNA TGTGCCAGCAGCCCGCGACTAGCGGGAGTGGTCGGGGAGCTGTTTTTT. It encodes CASSPRLAGVVGELFF.

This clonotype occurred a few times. DNA for the CDR3: TGTGCCAGCAGCTTAGCGTTTGCCAAGACCGCGTCTTACGAGCAGTACTTC. This codes for CASSLAFAKTASYEQYF. This chain uses TRBV7-2 with TRBJ2-7; D unresolved. Germline lookup yields CDR1 SGHTA and CDR2 FQGNSA. Deletions cut 0 bases from V and 4 bases from J, with 19 bases between. The CDR3 runs to 17 residues.

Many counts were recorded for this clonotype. The CDR3 DNA reads TGTGCCAGCAGTTTTGGGACTAGCGGGAGTTGGGAGACCCAGTACTTC. Amino acid sequence: CASSFGTSGSWETQYF. This sequence joins TRBV12-3 or TRBV12-4 and TRBJ2-5; 14 bases agree with TRBD2. This CDR3 has 16 amino acids. The V segment lost 3 bases and the J segment 5 bases; nucleotides outside the gene matches: 5.

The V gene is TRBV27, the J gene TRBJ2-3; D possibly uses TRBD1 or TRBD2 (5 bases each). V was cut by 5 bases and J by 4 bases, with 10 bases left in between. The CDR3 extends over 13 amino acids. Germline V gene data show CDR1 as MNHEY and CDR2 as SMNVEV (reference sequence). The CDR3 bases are TGTGCCAGCAGTCCAGGGAGTCCAGATACGCAGTATTTT. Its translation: CASSPGSPDTQYF.

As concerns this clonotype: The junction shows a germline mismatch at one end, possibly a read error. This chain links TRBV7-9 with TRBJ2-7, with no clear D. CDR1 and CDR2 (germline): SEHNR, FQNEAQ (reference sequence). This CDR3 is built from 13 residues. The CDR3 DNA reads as TGTACCAGCAGCTTAGTTCTCCCCTACGAGCAGTACTTC. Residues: CTSSLVLPYEQYF. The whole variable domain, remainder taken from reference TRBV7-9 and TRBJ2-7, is DTGVSQNPRHKITKRGQNVTFRCDPISEHNRLYWYRQTLGQGPEFLTYFQNEAQLEKSRLLSDRFSAERPKGSFSTLEIQRTEQGDSAMYLCTSSLVLPYEQYFGPGTRLTVT.

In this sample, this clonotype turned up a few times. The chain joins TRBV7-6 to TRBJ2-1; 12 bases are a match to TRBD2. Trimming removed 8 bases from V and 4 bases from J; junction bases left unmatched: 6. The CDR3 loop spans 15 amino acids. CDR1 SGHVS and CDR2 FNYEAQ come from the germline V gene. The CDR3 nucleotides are TGTGCCAGCGCCCGGGGACTAGCGGGTTACAATGAGCAGTTCTTC. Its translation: CASARGLAGYNEQFF.

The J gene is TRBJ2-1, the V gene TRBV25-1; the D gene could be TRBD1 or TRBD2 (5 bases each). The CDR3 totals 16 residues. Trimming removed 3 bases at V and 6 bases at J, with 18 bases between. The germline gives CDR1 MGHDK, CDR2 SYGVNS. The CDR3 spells CASSETGTTRVNEQFF. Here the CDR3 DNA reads TGTGCCAGCAGTGAGACCGGGACCACCCGAGTCAATGAGCAGTTCTTC.

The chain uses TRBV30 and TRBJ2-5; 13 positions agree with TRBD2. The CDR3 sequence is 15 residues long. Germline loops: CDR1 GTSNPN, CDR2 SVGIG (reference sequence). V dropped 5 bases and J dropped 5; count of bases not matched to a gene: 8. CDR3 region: CAWGRTSGSGETQYF. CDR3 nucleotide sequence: TGTGCCTGGGGACGGACTAGCGGGAGTGGGGAGACCCAGTACTTC.

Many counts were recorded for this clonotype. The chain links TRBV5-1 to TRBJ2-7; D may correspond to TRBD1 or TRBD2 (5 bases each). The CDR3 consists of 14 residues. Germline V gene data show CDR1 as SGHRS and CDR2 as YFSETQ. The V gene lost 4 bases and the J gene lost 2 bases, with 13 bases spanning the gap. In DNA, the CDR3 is TGCGCCAGCAGCCCCGGGACGGAAACCTACGAGCAGTACTTC. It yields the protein CASSPGTETYEQYF.